This TCR beta chain appears in the sequencing data of a study of blood T cell repertoires in COVID-19. This CDR3 contains 15 residues. From germline, CDR1 is SGHAT and CDR2 FQNNGV. Trimming left V 4 bases short and J 6 bases short, with 19 bases between. Sequencing used immunoSEQ multiplex PCR; TCRdb keeps in-frame clones, though not all of them. Of roughly 400,000 clones detected, 70% to 90% appear once; the ten largest clones hold about 1.5%. The TCR originated in a woman younger than 30 who had been exposed to COVID-19. The V gene is TRBV11-2, the J gene TRBJ2-7, with a weak D call TRBD1 (6 bases). The sequencing sample was made of PBMCs or T cells enriched from blood (not recorded which). The chain's CDR3 is CASSSPGRGNFEQYF. The CDR3 region has the DNA TGTGCCAGCAGCTCCCCGGGCAGGGGCAACTTCGAGCAGTACTTC.